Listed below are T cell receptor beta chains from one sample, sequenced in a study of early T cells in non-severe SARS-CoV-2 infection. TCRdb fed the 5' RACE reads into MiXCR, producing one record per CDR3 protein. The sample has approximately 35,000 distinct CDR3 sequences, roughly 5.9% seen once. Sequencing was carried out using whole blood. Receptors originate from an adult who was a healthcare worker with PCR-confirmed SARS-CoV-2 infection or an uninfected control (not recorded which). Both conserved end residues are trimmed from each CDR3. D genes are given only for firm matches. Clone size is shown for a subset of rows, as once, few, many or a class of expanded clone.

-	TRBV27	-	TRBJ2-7	ASSIYGPYEQY
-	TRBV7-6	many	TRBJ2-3	ASSPRRVVGTDTQY
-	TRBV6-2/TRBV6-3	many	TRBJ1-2	ASILGPGFNYGYT
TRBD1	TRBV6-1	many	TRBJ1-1	ASSEGGGGNYEAF
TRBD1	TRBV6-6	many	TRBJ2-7	ASSNTQGGSYEQY
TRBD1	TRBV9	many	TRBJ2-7	ASSVGTGSSYEQY
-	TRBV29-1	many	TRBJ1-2	SVEVAYGYGYT
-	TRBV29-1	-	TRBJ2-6	SVEPARAGANVLT
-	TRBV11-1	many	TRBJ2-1	ASSLGTSYNEQF
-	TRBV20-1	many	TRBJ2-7	SGRDGATYEQY